The clone carrying this TCR beta chain was observed a single time. This entry belongs to a study of blood T cell repertoires in COVID-19. About the study: Sources were T cells, B-cell-depleted T cells, or PBMCs; the material itself was cDNA or gDNA.

This CDR3 has 16 residues. The trim removed 2 bases at V and 5 bases at J, leaving 8 bases unmatched. Looked up from germline, CDR1 is LGHNA and CDR2 is YSLEER. Data came from immunoSEQ multiplex PCR; TCRdb stores just in-frame clones and leaves some out. The table records around 200,000 clones, nearly 90% of them present only once. The genes are TRBV4-3 and TRBJ2-5; 10 nucleotides agree with TRBD2. Input material: peripheral blood. This receptor was taken from a woman between 18 and 30 years old who had recovered from COVID-19. CDR3 region: CASSQLAGARVETQYF. CDR3 DNA sequence: TGCGCCAGCAGCCAACTAGCGGGAGCGAGGGTGGAGACCCAGTACTTC.